These T cell receptor beta chains were read from a single sample in a study of blood T cell repertoires in COVID-19. Assay used: immunoSEQ multiplex PCR; TCRdb lists only in-frame clones, some missing. In the table there are about 140,000 clones, 80% to 85% of which are singletons. The sequenced sample consisted of peripheral blood. Receptor source: a human donor in a cohort sampled during active COVID-19. The CDR3 runs from the conserved cysteine through the conserved F or W. D genes are given only for firm matches.

NA TRBV7-2 CASSLVLTQYF
NA TRBV12-3/TRBV12-4 CASSPGYTEAFF
NA TRBV27 CASSPSSSTDTQYF
TRBD2 TRBV24-1 CATSDPSGSGAEQYF
TRBD1 TRBV28 CASSQTDRGGKLFF
TRBD2 TRBV5-4 CASSRTSGSYEQYF
NA TRBV7-3 CASSLSSQGREQYF
TRBD1 TRBV2 CASSASGTGDYGYTF
NA TRBV7-2 CASSKGRANTEAFF
TRBD1 TRBV28 CASRYTGGAGQPQHF
NA TRBV7-2 CASSYGGKGANVLTF
NA TRBV28 CASSLGGGANYGYTF
TRBD1 TRBV25-1 CASSPQGAGYNEQFF
NA TRBV2 CASQTGMLGGSPLHF
TRBD2 TRBV11-2 CASSFEDSGRALRAYEQYF
NA TRBV28 CASTPYGGVSYEQYF
TRBD2 TRBV18 CASSRGIAGDNEQFF
TRBD1 TRBV2 CATRQGYTEAFF
NA TRBV7-9 CASSRTGGTNEKLFF
NA TRBV12-3/TRBV12-4 CASSLGRGYEQYF
TRBD1 TRBV5-8 CASSFRRTGGTLYNEQFF
TRBD1 TRBV3-1/TRBV3-2 CASRDRGISGNTIYF
TRBD1 TRBV6-5 CASSPGQGRYGYTF
NA TRBV19 CASTRGNTAGNTIYF
NA TRBV6-4 CASSERGAYNEQFF
TRBD2 TRBV28 CASSLRGLAGAATSYEQYF
TRBD2 TRBV7-9 CASTASGTMAYEQYF
NA TRBV7-3 CASSFYNTGELFF
NA TRBV5-6 CASSLGHNYGYTF
NA TRBV6-2/TRBV6-3 CASSYQTTSSDTQYF
TRBD1 TRBV3-1/TRBV3-2 CASSGPGTGARYGYTF
NA TRBV3-1/TRBV3-2 CASTGNTEAFF
TRBD2 TRBV7-2 CASRDQGLAGGQEQYF
TRBD2 TRBV27 CASSLARLAGGRNEQFF
NA TRBV11-3 CASSSGGAYEQYF
TRBD1 TRBV7-2 CASSLTGSDEKLFF
NA TRBV5-1 CASSPETAGELFF
NA TRBV27 CASSLAGAQNHEQYF
TRBD2 TRBV19 CASSSMTSGRNPEQFF
NA TRBV5-5 CASNHVYGESSYEQYF
NA TRBV4-1 CASSPRYGGRWTGELFF
NA TRBV14 CASSRGGTSYEQYF
NA TRBV20-1 CSAPQNTEAFF
TRBD1 TRBV10-2 CASRTGTGIYEQYF
NA TRBV7-9 CASSSRQSTSYEQYF
TRBD1 TRBV11-2 CASSSPGQGIYEQYF
TRBD1 TRBV6-6 CASSYPLGQGDEQYF
TRBD1 TRBV27 CASSAGGGTNYGYTF
TRBD1 TRBV7-2 CASSSQGAAGHEQYF
NA TRBV3-1/TRBV3-2 CASSQDPSYEQYF
NA TRBV19 CASSPMADTEAFF